A single T cell receptor beta chain is shown here with its context. Its specificity is not known. These data originate in a study of identifying expanded T cells in peripheral blood. Findings of the study overall: Clone count variance between approximately two-week samples rose with total template count. Differentially abundant clones: roughly 1.2 between replicates, about 15 at approximately 13 days, 19 to 20 at four.

Healthy donors had no documented immune events, such as infections, while sampled. Some clones are missing from TCRdb's copy, which holds only in-frame ones; the method was immunoSEQ multiplex PCR. Of under 110,000 clones listed, around 88% are singletons. Trimming left V 0 bases short and J 0 bases short, with 3 bases between. CDR3 size: 14 residues. From germline, CDR1 is SGHDN and CDR2 FVKESK. The origin of this receptor is a person aged 18 to 70 in good health. The rearrangement links TRBV14 to TRBJ1-3; D remains ambiguous. The sample was blood. The CDR3: CASSQDSSGNTIYF. CDR3 coding DNA: TGTGCCAGCAGCCAAGACAGCTCTGGAAACACCATATATTTT.